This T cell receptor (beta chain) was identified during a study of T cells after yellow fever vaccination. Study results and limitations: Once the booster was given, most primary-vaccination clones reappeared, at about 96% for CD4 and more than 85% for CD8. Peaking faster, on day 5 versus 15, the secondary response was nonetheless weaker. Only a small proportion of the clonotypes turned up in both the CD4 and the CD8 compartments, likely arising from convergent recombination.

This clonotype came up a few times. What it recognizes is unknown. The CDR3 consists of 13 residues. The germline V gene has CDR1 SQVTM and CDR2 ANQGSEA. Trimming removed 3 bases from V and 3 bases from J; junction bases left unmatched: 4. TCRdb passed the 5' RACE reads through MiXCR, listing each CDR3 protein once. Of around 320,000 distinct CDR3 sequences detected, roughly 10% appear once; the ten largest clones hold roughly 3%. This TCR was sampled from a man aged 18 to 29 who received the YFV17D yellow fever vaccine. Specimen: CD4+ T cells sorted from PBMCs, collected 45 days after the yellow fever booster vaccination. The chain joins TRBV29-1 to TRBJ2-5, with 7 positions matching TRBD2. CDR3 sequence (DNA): TGCAGCGTTGAGGGGGGGGTAGAAGAGACCCAGTACTTC. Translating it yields CSVEGGVEETQYF.